This T cell receptor beta chain comes out of a study of cytomegalovirus exposure and HLA in healthy donors. Study-wide points: Some TCR beta chains (approximately 180 of them) were listed as cytomegalovirus-associated.

The PCR was carried out with 60 Vbeta primers and 13 Jbeta primers. Some clones are missing from TCRdb's copy, which holds only in-frame ones; the method was immunoSEQ multiplex PCR. Among approximately 200,000 clones listed, about four fifths were seen once. Comments on this clone: Its antigen is unknown.

This TCR was sampled from a boy younger than 10 in good health and CMV-seronegative. Material for sequencing was PBMCs.

The CDR3: CASGRGLIYEQYF. As DNA, the CDR3 is TGTGCCAGCGGGAGAGGGCTGATATACGAGCAGTACTTC. V gene TRBV6-1 combines with J gene TRBJ2-7, with D perhaps matching TRBD2 (5 bases). The CDR3 loop spans 13 amino acids. Germline CDR1 reads MNHNS; CDR2 reads SASEGT. Trimming shortened V by 8 bases and J by 4 bases, and 15 bases separated the two germline ends.